Following are 2 T cell receptor beta chains from one sample sequenced in a study of a mutant IDH1 vaccine in newly diagnosed glioma. Time point described: week 35, safety follow-up. Mutant IDH1 20-mer peptide, at 300 ug, made up each vaccine dose, with topical imiquimod. These receptors lack a known antigen. Using immunoSEQ multiplex PCR, the repertoire was profiled, and TCRdb retains in-frame clones only, with some absent. The table lists 53,000 or so clones, 65% to 85% of them singletons. This material consisted of PBMCs, taken from a glioma patient whose treatment included an IDH1 peptide vaccine. Every receptor here comes from a man in his forties with glioma.

This clone was seen a handful of times. The chain has TRBV19 and TRBJ1-6; D remains unclear. The germline V gene has CDR1 LNHDA and CDR2 SQIVND (reference sequence). There are 17 residues in the CDR3. V lost 3 bases and J 10 bases, leaving 22 bases between the germline ends. The CDR3 here is CASSISPGGIIRSPLHF. The CDR3 nucleotides read TGTGCCAGTAGTATTTCCCCGGGAGGCATCATAAGGTCACCCCTCCACTTT.

This chain links TRBV30 with TRBJ2-1; 7 bases align to TRBD2. The V segment lost 1 base and the J segment 4 bases; nucleotides outside the gene matches: 4. CDR3 length: 14 residues. Germline V gene data show CDR1 as GTSNPN and CDR2 as SVGIG (reference sequence). The CDR3 DNA is TGTGCCTGGAGTGAAGGGACTACTTACAATGAGCAGTTCTTC. It encodes CAWSEGTTYNEQFF.